Here is one TCR beta chain with its context. Its specific antigen is unknown. There are no base qualities to consult, and no much larger clone falls within one base. This sample is part of a study of blood T cell repertoires in COVID-19 (dated by TCRdb to 2020 to 2021). Regarding the research as a whole: Samples from collaborators originated in the United States, Italy and Spain and spanned both the acute and convalescent phases of COVID-19. The prospective study material was composed of cDNA or gDNA derived from T cells, B-cell-depleted T cells, or PBMCs. Deeply sampled blood TCRbeta repertoires from subjects exposed to, actively infected with, or recovered from COVID-19 were included in the dataset. The repertoires were made available in a free public database intended to serve as a resource for research on the immune response to SARS-CoV-2. The samples were drawn from two sources: the first 160 participants of the ongoing ImmuneRACE study, and 1,000 to 1,500 subjects contributed by 6 global collaborators. Sample metadata almost always included a de-identified subject ID, COVID-19 status, age in years and sex. Where HLA class I and class II types were available, the types were taken from metadata supplied by the sample provider, not from assay-based typing. Paper-wide results and their limitations: The amount of clinical and demographic metadata varied by source and participant and was provided uncurated.

In the germline V gene (reference sequence), CDR1 corresponds to GTSNPN and CDR2 to SVGIG. Trimmed from V: 1 base; trimmed from J: 6 bases; junction bases lacking a gene match: 9. The CDR3 holds 14 amino acids from the cysteine to the phenylalanine. Of the read, only the CDR3 DNA is kept; its 42 bases are in frame from base 1. One collaborating source in Seattle enrolled patients while the patients were actively infected and followed the patients over time throughout the course of disease. Collaborating institutions collected whole blood in K2EDTA tubes following their own protocols. For TCRbeta analysis, collaborator samples were shipped as frozen whole blood, as isolated PBMCs, or as DNA extracted from either sample type. TCRbeta CDR3 regions were amplified from genomic DNA by means of the immunoSEQ Assay, a bias-controlled multiplex PCR. The authors' pipeline ran thus. The number of nucleated cells in each sample was estimated from the amplification of reference gene primers within the assay. Sequence reads were collapsed and filtered to measure the absolute abundance of every unique TCRbeta CDR3 rearrangement. For each sample, productive Simpson clonality was calculated as the square root of Simpson's diversity index over productive rearrangements. The table was pulled from immuneACCESS by TCRdb, which kept in-frame rearrangements only. Such tables lose some clones; where checked, under half of the loss comes from unresolved V genes, and the rest has no known cause. The V and J calls and clone size were taken over from that table, and D and trimming were inferred from the DNA. This sample comprises over 90,000 clones, about four fifths of them detected only once. Jointly, the top ten make up less than 6% of the sample.

The sample consisted of peripheral blood. This TCR derives from a man of 80 years or more with COVID-19, enrolled during active disease. The chain was built from TRBV30 and TRBJ2-7; 7 central nucleotides agree with TRBD2. The CDR3 loop reads CAWSGSGFTGEQYF. The nucleotide sequence reads as follows: TGTGCCTGGAGTGGTAGCGGGTTCACTGGCGAGCAGTACTTC. The reference TRBV30 and TRBJ2-7 proteins fill in what lies around the CDR3, so the full variable domain reads SQTIHQWPATLVQPVGSPLSLECTVEGTSNPNLYWYRQAAGRGLQLLFYSVGIGQISSEVPQNLSASRPQDRQFILSSKKLLLSDSGFYLCAWSGSGFTGEQYFGPGTRLTVT.